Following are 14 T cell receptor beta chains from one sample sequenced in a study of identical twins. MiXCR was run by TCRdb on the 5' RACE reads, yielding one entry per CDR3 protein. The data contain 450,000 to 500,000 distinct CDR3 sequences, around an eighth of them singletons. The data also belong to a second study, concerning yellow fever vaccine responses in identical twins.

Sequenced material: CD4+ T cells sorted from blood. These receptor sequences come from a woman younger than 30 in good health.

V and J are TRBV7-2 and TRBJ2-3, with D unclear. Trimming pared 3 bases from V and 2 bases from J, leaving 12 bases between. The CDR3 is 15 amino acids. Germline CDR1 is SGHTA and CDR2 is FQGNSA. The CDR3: CASSLSPGYTDTQYF. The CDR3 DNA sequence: TGTGCCAGCAGCTTGTCCCCGGGCTACACAGATACGCAGTATTTT. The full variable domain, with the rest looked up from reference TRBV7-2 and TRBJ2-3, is GAGVSQSPSNKVTEKGKDVELRCDPISGHTALYWYRQSLGQGLEFLIYFQGNSAPDKSGLPSDRFSAERTGGSVSTLTIQRTQQEDSAVYLCASSLSPGYTDTQYFGPGTRLTVL.

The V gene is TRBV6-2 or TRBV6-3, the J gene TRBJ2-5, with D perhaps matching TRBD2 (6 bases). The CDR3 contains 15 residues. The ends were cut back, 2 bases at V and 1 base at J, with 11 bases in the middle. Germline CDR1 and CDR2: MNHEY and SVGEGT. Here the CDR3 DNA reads TGTGCCAGCAGTTACGGCGGGACCCTCCAAGAGACCCAGTACTTC. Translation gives CASSYGGTLQETQYF.

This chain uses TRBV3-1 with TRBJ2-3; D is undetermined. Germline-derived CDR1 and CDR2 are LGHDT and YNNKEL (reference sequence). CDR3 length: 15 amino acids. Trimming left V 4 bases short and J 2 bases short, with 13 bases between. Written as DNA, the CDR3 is TGTGCCAGCAGCCCACTTAAGCCATTCACAGATACGCAGTATTTT. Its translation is CASSPLKPFTDTQYF.

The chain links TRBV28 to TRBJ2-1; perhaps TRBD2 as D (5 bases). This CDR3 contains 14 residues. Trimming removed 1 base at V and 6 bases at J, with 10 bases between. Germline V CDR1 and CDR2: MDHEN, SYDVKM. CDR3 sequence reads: CASSLSPRGNEQFF. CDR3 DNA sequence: TGTGCCAGCAGTTTATCCCCCCGGGGCAATGAGCAGTTCTTC.

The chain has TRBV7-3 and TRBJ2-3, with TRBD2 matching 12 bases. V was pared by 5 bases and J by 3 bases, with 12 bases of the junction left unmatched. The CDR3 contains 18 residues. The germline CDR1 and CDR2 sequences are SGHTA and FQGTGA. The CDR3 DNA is TGTGCCAGCAGCCCCTCTAGCGGGGGGGCTAAAAGGACAGATACGCAGTATTTT. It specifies CASSPSSGGAKRTDTQYF.

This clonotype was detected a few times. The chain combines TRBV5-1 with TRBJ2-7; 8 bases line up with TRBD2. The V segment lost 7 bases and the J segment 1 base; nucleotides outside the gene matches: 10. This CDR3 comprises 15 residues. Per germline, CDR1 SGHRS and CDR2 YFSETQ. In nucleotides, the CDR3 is TGCGCCAGCGCCCCCGGGGGGGGGCAGTCCTACGAGCAGTACTTC. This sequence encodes CASAPGGGQSYEQYF.

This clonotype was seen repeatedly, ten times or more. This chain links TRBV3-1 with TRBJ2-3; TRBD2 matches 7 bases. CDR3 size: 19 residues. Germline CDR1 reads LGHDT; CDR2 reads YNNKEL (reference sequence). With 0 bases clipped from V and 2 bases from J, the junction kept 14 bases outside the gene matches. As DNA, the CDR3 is TGTGCCAGCAGCCAAGATCAGTTGGTGCCAGCGGGACCCACAGATACGCAGTATTTT. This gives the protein CASSQDQLVPAGPTDTQYF.

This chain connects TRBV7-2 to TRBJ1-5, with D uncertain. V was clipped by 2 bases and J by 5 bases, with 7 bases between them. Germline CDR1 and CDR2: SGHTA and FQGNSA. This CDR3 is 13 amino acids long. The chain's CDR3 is CASSLNMDQPQHF. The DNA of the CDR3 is TGTGCCAGCAGCTTAAACATGGATCAGCCCCAGCATTTT.

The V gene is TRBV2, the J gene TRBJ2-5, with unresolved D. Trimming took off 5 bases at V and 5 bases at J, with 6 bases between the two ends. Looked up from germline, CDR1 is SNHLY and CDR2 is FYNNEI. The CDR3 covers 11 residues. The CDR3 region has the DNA TGTGCCAGCAGTACGGAGGAGACCCAGTACTTC. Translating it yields CASSTEETQYF.

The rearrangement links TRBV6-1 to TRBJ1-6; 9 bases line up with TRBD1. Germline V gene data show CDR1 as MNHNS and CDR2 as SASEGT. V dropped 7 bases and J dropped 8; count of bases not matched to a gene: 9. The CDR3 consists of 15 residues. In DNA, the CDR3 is TGTGCCAGCACCAGACGGGGACAGGGTGATTCACCCCTCCACTTT. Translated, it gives CASTRRGQGDSPLHF.

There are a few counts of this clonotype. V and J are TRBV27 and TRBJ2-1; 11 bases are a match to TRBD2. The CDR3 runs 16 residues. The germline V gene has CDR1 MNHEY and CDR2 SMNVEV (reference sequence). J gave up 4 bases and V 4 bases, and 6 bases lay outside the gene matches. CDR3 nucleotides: TGTGCCAGCAGTTCCATTAGCGGGAGGGGGTACAATGAGCAGTTCTTC. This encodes CASSSISGRGYNEQFF.

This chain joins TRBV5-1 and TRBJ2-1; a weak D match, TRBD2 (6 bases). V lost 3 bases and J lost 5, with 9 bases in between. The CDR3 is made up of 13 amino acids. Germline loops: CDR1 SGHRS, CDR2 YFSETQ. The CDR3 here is CASSWTTNNEQFF. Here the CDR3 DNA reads TGCGCCAGCAGCTGGACTACCAACAATGAGCAGTTCTTC.

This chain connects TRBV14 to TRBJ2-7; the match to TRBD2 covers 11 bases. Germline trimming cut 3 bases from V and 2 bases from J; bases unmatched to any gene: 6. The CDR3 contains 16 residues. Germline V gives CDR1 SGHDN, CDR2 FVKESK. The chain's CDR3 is CASSQLRLAGTYEQYF. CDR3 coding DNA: TGTGCCAGCAGCCAGTTAAGACTAGCGGGAACCTACGAGCAGTACTTC.

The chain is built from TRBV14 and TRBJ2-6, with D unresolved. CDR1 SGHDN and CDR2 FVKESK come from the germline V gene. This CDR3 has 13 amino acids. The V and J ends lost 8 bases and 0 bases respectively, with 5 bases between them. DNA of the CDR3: TGTGCCAGCGCAAACTCTGGGGCCAACGTCCTGACTTTC. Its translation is CASANSGANVLTF.